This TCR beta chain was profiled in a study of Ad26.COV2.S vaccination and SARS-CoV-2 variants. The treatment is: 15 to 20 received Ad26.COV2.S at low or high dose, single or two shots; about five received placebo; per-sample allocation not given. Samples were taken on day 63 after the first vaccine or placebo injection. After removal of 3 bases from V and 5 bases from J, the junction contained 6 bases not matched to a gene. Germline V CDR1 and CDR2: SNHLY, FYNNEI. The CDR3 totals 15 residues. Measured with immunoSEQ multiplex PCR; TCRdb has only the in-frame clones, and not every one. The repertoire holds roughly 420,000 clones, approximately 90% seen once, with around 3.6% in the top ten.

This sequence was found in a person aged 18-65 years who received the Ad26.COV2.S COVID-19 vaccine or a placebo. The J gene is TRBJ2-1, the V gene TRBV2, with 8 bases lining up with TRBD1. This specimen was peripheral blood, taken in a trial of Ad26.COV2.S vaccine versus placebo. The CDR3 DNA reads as TGTGCCAGCAGTGAGTCCCGGACAGGGCACAATGAGCAGTTCTTC. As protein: CASSESRTGHNEQFF.